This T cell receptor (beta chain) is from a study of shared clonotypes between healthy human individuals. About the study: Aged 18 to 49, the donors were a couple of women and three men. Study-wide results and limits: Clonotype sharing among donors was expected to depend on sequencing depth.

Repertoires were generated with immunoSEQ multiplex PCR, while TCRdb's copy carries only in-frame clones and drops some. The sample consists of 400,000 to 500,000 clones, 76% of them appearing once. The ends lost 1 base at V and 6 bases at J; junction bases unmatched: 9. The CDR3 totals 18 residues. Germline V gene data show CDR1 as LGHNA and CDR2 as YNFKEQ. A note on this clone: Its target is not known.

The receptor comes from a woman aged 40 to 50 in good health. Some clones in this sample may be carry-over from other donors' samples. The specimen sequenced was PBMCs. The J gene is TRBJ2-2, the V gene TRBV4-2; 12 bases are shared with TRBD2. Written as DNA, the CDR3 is TGTGCCAGCAGCCAAGGCGCTAGCGGGAGGGCCGTCTCCGGGGAGCTGTTTTTT. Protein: CASSQGASGRAVSGELFF.